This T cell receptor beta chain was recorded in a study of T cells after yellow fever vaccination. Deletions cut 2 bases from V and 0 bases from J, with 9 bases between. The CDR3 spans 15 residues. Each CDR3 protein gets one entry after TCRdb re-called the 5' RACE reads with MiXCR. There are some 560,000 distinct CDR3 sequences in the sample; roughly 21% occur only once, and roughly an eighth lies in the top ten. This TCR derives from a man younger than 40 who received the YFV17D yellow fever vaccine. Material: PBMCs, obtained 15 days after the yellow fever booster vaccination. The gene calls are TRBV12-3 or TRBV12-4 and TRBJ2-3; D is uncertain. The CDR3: CASSLPHSSTDTQYF. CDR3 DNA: TGTGCCAGCAGTTTACCTCACTCTAGCACAGATACGCAGTATTTT.